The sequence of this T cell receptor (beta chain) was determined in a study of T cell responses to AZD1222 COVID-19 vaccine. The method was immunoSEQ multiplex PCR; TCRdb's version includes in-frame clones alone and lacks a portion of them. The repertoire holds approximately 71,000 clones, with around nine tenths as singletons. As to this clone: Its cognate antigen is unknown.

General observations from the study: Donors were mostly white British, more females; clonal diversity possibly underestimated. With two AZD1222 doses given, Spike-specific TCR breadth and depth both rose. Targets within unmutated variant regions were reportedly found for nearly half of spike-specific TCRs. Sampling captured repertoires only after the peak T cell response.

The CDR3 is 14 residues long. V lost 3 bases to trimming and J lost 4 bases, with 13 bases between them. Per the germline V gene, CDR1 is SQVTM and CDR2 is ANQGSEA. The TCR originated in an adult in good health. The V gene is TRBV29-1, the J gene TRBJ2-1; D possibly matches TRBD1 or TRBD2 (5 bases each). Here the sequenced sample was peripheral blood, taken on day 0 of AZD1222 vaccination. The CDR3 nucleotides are TGCAGCGTTGATGAGGGGTCCCTATACAATGAGCAGTTCTTC. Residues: CSVDEGSLYNEQFF.